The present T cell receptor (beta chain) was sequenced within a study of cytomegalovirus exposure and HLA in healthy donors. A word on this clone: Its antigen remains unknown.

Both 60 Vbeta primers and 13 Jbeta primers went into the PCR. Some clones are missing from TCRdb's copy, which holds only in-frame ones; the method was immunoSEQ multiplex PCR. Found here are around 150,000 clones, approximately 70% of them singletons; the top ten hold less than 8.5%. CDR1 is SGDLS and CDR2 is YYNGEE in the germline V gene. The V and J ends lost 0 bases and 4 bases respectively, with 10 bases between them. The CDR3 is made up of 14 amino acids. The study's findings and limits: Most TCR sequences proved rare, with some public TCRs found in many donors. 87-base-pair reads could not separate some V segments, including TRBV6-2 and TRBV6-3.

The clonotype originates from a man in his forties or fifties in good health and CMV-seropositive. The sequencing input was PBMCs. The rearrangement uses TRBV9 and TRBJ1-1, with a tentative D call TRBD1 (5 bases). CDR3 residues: CASSVVGAGTEAFF. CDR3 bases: TGTGCCAGCAGCGTAGTAGGGGCCGGCACTGAAGCTTTCTTT.